A single TCR beta chain is shown here with its context. Its antigen is unidentified. This sample was taken from a study of T cells in Graves' hyperthyroidism and ophthalmopathy. RNA transcripts served as the template for amplifying TCR beta CDR3 regions. With the HTBI primer set, the TCR CDR3 went through a first round of RT-PCR. TCRdb re-called the multiplex PCR reads with MiXCR, one entry per CDR3 protein. The repertoire consists of fewer than 700,000 distinct CDR3 sequences, with about 16% occurring once and the leading ten covering around 4%. V was shortened by 9 bases and J by 0 bases, with 17 bases between the two germline ends. CDR1 and CDR2 from the germline V gene are SNHLY and FYNNEI. CDR3 length equals 16 residues. Findings of the study overall: Clonotypes that were expanded in thyroid above 0.001 mostly appeared in blood too.

Source material: blood. The V call is TRBV2, the J call TRBJ2-2, with D perhaps TRBD2 (6 bases). The clonotype originates from a woman in her 30s with Graves' hyperthyroidism. The CDR3 bases are TGTGCCAGTCCCGCCGTCGGGGGACCGAACACCGGGGAGCTGTTTTTT. It codes for CASPAVGGPNTGELFF.